These 21 T cell receptor beta chains came from one sample sequenced in a study of T cell changes during pregnancy in multiple sclerosis. This table comes from immunoSEQ multiplex PCR, and its TCRdb copy is limited to in-frame clones, with some not included. The sample has roughly 79,000 clones, 90% to 95% seen once. Material: peripheral blood, obtained in the second trimester of pregnancy. Receptors originate from a female donor in good health, enrolled as a control in a pregnancy study.

The CDR3 coding sequence is TGTGCCAGCAGCGCGACAGGCAACCACGGGGTCCAAGAGACCCAGTACTTC. Translated, it gives CASSATGNHGVQETQYF. The J gene is TRBJ2-5, the V gene TRBV9; D may be TRBD1 (6 bases). Germline CDR1 and CDR2: SGDLS and YYNGEE. V gave up 3 bases and J gave up 1 base, with 19 bases separating them. The CDR3 is made up of 17 amino acids.

The chain uses TRBV27 and TRBJ1-3; 8 bases match TRBD1. Germline CDR1 MNHEY, CDR2 SMNVEV (reference sequence). V gave up 6 bases and J gave up 2 bases; unmatched junction bases: 12. The CDR3 totals 17 residues. The CDR3 here is CASRDRSTGGTGNTIYF. The DNA for the CDR3 is TGTGCCAGCAGAGATAGATCTACAGGGGGAACTGGAAACACCATATATTTT.

The chain is built from TRBV7-6 and TRBJ1-5; 7 positions match TRBD1. Germline lookup yields CDR1 SGHVS and CDR2 FNYEAQ. V shed 5 bases, J shed 0 bases, and the junction held 7 bases outside the gene matches. The length of the CDR3 is 16 residues. The CDR3 spells CASSRGQINSNQPQHF. The CDR3 nucleotides read TGTGCCAGCAGCCGGGGACAGATTAATAGCAATCAGCCCCAGCATTTT.

The chain is built from TRBV2 and TRBJ1-2; tentatively, D is TRBD1 (5 bases). The CDR3 runs to 11 residues. Per germline, CDR1 SNHLY and CDR2 FYNNEI. V was trimmed by 7 bases and J by 4 bases, leaving 7 bases between them. CDR3 region: CASTQGYGYTF. The CDR3 bases are TGTGCCAGCACCCAGGGCTATGGCTACACCTTC.

This chain connects TRBV5-1 to TRBJ2-5; 11 bases map to TRBD2. The germline V gene has CDR1 SGHRS and CDR2 YFSETQ. The CDR3 is made up of 16 amino acids. V lost 0 bases to trimming and J lost 2 bases; unmatched junction nucleotides: 3. CDR3 nucleotides: TGCGCCAGCAGCTTGGCCGGGACTAGCGGACAAGAGACCCAGTACTTC. Its protein product is CASSLAGTSGQETQYF.

This clone was recorded only once. The CDR3 reads CASSQGPGTAIYEQYF. CDR3 bases: TGCGCCAGCAGCCAAGGTCCCGGGACAGCCATATACGAGCAGTACTTC. The chain employs TRBV4-1 and TRBJ2-7, with TRBD1 matching 7 bases. V shed 1 base and J 4 bases; nucleotides not matched to a gene: 10. Germline CDR1 and CDR2: MGHRA and YSYEKL. This CDR3 has 16 residues.

This chain connects TRBV5-4 to TRBJ1-2; no clear D gene. CDR3 length: 15 residues. Germline V gene sequence: CDR1 SGHNT, CDR2 YYREEE (reference sequence). The V gene lost 0 bases and the J gene lost 2 bases, with 11 bases spanning the gap. The CDR3 region has the DNA TGTGCCAGCAGCTTGGCCAAATCGGAGAACTATGGCTACACCTTC. This gives the protein CASSLAKSENYGYTF.

This clone was observed once. CDR3 region: CASSVESGPETQYF. The CDR3 DNA reads as TGTGCCAGCAGCGTAGAATCAGGGCCGGAGACCCAGTACTTC. V gene TRBV9 combines with J gene TRBJ2-5; D might be TRBD1 (5 bases). The germline V gene encodes CDR1 SGDLS and CDR2 YYNGEE. This CDR3 region has 14 residues. V was cut by 0 bases and J by 5 bases, with 11 bases left in between.

This chain uses TRBV7-3 with TRBJ1-1, with D possibly being TRBD1 (5 bases). V shed 5 bases and J shed 1 base, with 8 bases lying between them. The CDR3 contains 13 residues. The germline V gene encodes CDR1 SGHTA and CDR2 FQGTGA. The CDR3 DNA reads TGTGCCAGCAGCACCGACAGGAACACTGAAGCTTTCTTT. Encoded protein: CASSTDRNTEAFF.

This rearrangement joins TRBV2 to TRBJ1-2; possible D gene TRBD1, 5 bases. The CDR3 sequence is 14 residues long. CDR1 and CDR2 from the germline V gene are SNHLY and FYNNEI. The V end lost 5 bases, the J end lost 2 bases, and 12 bases lay between the germline ends. The CDR3 region is CASSPRQTNYGYTF. Written as DNA, the CDR3 is TGTGCCAGCAGTCCCCGACAGACCAACTATGGCTACACCTTC.

This chain connects TRBV27 to TRBJ1-1, with 7 bases matching TRBD1. The CDR3 length is 15 residues. Germline CDR1 MNHEY, CDR2 SMNVEV (reference sequence). The V gene end was trimmed by 0 bases and the J gene end by 4 bases; junction bases not matched to a gene: 5. CDR3 sequence reads: CASSLSTGYGTEAFF. As DNA, the CDR3 is TGTGCCAGCAGTTTATCGACAGGGTATGGCACTGAAGCTTTCTTT.

This chain links TRBV5-1 with TRBJ2-3, with 8 bases aligning to TRBD2. The CDR3 length is 14 residues. Germline CDR1 and CDR2: SGHRS and YFSETQ. V trimming: 1 base; J trimming: 4 bases; junction bases outside the gene matches: 2. CDR3 nucleotides: TGCGCCAGCAGCTTGCCGGGAGGGGCAGATACGCAGTATTTT. Protein sequence: CASSLPGGADTQYF.

The chain combines TRBV1 with TRBJ2-7; the table calls TRBD2, which could not be checked here. TRBV1 is a known pseudogene. The CDR3 totals 11 residues. CDR3 region: CTSSLGRGGGF. For the CDR3, the DNA is TGCACCAGCAGCTTGGGACGGGGAGGAGGGTTC.

CDR3 loop: CASSLDRAYEQYF. The CDR3 DNA reads as TGTGCCAGCAGCTTGGACAGGGCCTACGAGCAGTACTTC. The rearrangement joins TRBV5-4 to TRBJ2-7, with D possibly TRBD1 on 6 matching bases. CDR3 length equals 13 residues. V lost 0 bases, J lost 2 bases, and 6 bases lay in between. Per germline, CDR1 SGHNT and CDR2 YYREEE (reference sequence).

This clone has only one observation. The rearrangement links TRBV11-2 to TRBJ1-3; the D gene is possibly TRBD1 (5 bases). Deletions cut 2 bases from V and 3 bases from J, with 8 bases between. Germline loops: CDR1 SGHAT, CDR2 FQNNGV. The CDR3 loop spans 14 amino acids. CDR3 sequence reads: CASSLQGIGNTIYF. CDR3 sequence (DNA): TGTGCCAGCAGCTTACAGGGCATTGGAAACACCATATATTTT.

This clone showed up just once. The rearrangement links TRBV4-3 to TRBJ1-2, with unresolved D. V dropped 1 base and J dropped 4 bases, with 10 bases sitting between them. CDR3 length: 14 amino acids. Germline CDR1 reads LGHNA; CDR2 reads YSLEER. CDR3 coding DNA: TGCGCCAGCAGCCAAGGAACATCCCTCTATGGCTACACCTTC. Protein: CASSQGTSLYGYTF.

This rearrangement joins TRBV25-1 to TRBJ2-7, with TRBD2 as a possible D gene (5 bases). Germline V gene sequence: CDR1 MGHDK, CDR2 SYGVNS. The V end was cut by 2 bases, the J end by 2 bases, with 10 bases between. This CDR3 comprises 14 residues. CDR3 nucleotide sequence: TGTGCCAGCAGTGAAGGTCGAGGGCCCTACGAGCAGTACTTC. Translating gives CASSEGRGPYEQYF.

V gene TRBV10-3 combines with J gene TRBJ1-2; D uncertain. The CDR3 has 13 residues. Trimming removed 0 bases from V and 5 bases from J, with 7 bases in between. Per germline, CDR1 ENHRY and CDR2 SYGVKD. The DNA of the CDR3 is TGTGCCATCAGTGAGTCGACTGATTATGGCTACACCTTC. It encodes CAISESTDYGYTF.

The rearrangement links TRBV7-9 to TRBJ2-1; possibly TRBD2 for D (5 bases). V was cut by 5 bases and J by 10 bases, with 15 bases left in between. The CDR3 sequence is 13 residues long. Germline V CDR1 and CDR2: SEHNR, FQNEAQ (reference sequence). This CDR3 is CASSLLISGEQFF. CDR3 nucleotides: TGTGCCAGCAGCCTATTGATATCGGGGGAGCAGTTCTTC.

V usage is TRBV5-1 and J usage is TRBJ2-5; a possible D gene is TRBD2 (6 bases). The germline V and J ends were trimmed by 0 bases and 4 bases, with 7 bases remaining between them. CDR3 size: 13 residues. Germline V lookup: CDR1 SGHRS, CDR2 YFSETQ. This chain's CDR3 is CASSLAGGETQYF. The DNA of the CDR3 is TGCGCCAGCAGCTTGGCCGGGGGAGAGACCCAGTACTTC.

The chain is built from TRBV5-8 and TRBJ1-5; weak D call: TRBD1 (6 bases). Germline V lookup: CDR1 SGHTS, CDR2 YDEGEE. The CDR3 sequence is 16 residues long. V lost 3 bases and J 7 bases, leaving 20 bases between the germline ends. CDR3 region: CASSSNRERGRQPQHF. Here the CDR3 DNA reads TGTGCCAGCAGCTCCAACAGGGAAAGAGGGCGCCAGCCCCAGCATTTT.